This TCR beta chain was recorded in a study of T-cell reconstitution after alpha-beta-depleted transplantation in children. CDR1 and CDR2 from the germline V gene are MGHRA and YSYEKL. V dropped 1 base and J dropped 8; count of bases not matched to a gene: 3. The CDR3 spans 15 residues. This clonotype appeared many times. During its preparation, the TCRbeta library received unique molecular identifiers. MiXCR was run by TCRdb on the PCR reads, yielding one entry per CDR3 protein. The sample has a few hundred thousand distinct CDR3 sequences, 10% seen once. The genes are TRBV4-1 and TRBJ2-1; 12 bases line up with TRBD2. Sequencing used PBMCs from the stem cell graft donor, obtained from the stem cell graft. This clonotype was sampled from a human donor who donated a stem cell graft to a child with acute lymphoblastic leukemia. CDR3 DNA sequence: TGCGCCAGCAGCCAAGGACTAGCGGGAGTGGATGAGCAGTTCTTC. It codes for CASSQGLAGVDEQFF.